This TCR beta chain derives from a study of T cell responses to AZD1222 COVID-19 vaccine. Regarding the study as a whole: Donors in the cohort were predominantly white British and more often female, and clonal diversity was possibly underestimated. Baseline testing showed seropositivity in only six or seven AZD1222 recipients. An increase in Spike-specific TCR breadth and depth was observed after two AZD1222 doses.

Libraries were prepared by immunoSEQ multiplex PCR; TCRdb keeps only in-frame clonotypes and omits some of them. The table lists roughly 100,000 clones, over 75% of them singletons. Turning to this clone: Its antigen is as yet unknown.

The CDR3 contains 14 residues. Germline CDR1 and CDR2: SGHRS and YFSETQ. The ends lost 9 bases at V and 5 bases at J; junction bases unmatched: 9. The V gene is TRBV5-1, the J gene TRBJ2-2; 8 bases fit TRBD1. The input for sequencing was peripheral blood, taken 28 days after the second AZD1222 dose. The clonotype originates from an adult who received the AZD1222 COVID-19 vaccine. Written as DNA, the CDR3 is TGCGCCACCCAGGGGGCAGGGCGGACCGGGGAGCTGTTTTTT. This gives the protein CATQGAGRTGELFF.